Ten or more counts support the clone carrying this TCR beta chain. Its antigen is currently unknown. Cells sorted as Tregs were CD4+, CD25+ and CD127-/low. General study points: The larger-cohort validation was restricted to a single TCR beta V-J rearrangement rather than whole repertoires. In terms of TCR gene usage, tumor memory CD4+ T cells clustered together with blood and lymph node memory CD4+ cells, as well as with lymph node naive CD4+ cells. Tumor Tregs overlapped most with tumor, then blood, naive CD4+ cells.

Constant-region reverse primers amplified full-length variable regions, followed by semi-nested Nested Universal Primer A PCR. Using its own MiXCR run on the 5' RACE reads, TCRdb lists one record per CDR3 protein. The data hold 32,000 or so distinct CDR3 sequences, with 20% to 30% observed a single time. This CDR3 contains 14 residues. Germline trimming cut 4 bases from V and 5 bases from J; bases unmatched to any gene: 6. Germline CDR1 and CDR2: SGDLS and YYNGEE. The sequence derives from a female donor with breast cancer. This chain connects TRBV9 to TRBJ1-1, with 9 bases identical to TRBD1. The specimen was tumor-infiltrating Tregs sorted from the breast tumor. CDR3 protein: CASSPGTGLTEAFF. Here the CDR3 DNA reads TGTGCCAGCAGCCCCGGGACAGGGCTTACTGAAGCTTTCTTT.